This TCR beta chain comes out of a study of cytomegalovirus exposure and HLA in healthy donors. Study as a whole: Early release data held tens of millions of unique TCRs from HLA-typed donors.

The CDR3 sequence is 12 residues long. V lost 7 bases to trimming and J lost 1 base, with 8 bases between them. Germline CDR1 is MNHEY and CDR2 is SVGAGI. Primers for the PCR totalled 60 Vbeta and 13 Jbeta. Generated by immunoSEQ multiplex PCR, the TCRdb table keeps only in-frame clones and is missing some. Of roughly 160,000 clones detected, 84% appear once; the ten largest clones hold under 1.1%. The specimen was PBMCs. This sequence originates from a man between 25 and 39 years old in good health and CMV-seronegative. The V and J genes are TRBV6-5 and TRBJ2-7, with D tentatively TRBD1 (5 bases). CDR3 protein: CASKAGSYEQYF. CDR3 DNA sequence: TGTGCCAGCAAGGCAGGGTCCTACGAGCAGTACTTC.